The entry below gives a single T cell receptor beta chain sequence along with its context. Its antigen is unknown. MiXCR was run by TCRdb on the reads, yielding one entry per CDR3 protein. Among tens of thousands of distinct CDR3 sequences listed, roughly 20% were seen once. The sample is drawn from a study of T cell repertoires in cytomegalovirus infection. Study as a whole: As its CMV epitopes, the study selected recently identified HLA-C-restricted and well-studied HLA-B-restricted targets. Signatures in public TCR beta sequences pointed to both CMV infection and matching HLA type. Study-wide results and limits: In two of eight donors, the top clonotype was HLA-C-restricted CMV-specific.

The CDR3 is made up of 16 amino acids. CDR1 and CDR2 from the germline V gene are MNHEY and SVGAGI. Germline trimming cut 0 bases from V and 4 bases from J; bases unmatched to any gene: 5. This chain links TRBV6-5 with TRBJ2-1; 8 bases are a match to TRBD2. The origin of this receptor is a human donor in good health (CMV status not recorded). Some clones in this sample may be carry-over from other donors' samples. The sequencing here drew on CD8+ T cells from cultured PBMCs, taken from culture after CMV antigen stimulation. This CDR3 reads CASSYSAGGSYNEQFF. DNA of the CDR3: TGTGCCAGCAGTTACTCGGCGGGGGGCAGTTACAATGAGCAGTTCTTC.